The source of this T cell receptor (beta chain) is a study of shared clonotypes between healthy human individuals. On the study more broadly: Contributing individuals were two females and three males aged 18 to 49. CD8 memory received one plate per donor, CD8 naive two, CD4 memory three and CD4 naive three. Points from the study as a whole: Clonotypes shared by all four donors outscored non-shared clonotypes in generation probability.

TCRdb's copy holds only in-frame clones and misses some; the assay was immunoSEQ multiplex PCR. The table has about 180,000 clones, about 93% seen once; the top ten hold around 0.067%. There were no recent acute infections or vaccinations among the donors, who were healthy HIV-negative adults. Germline assignment: CDR1 SGHTS and CDR2 YDEGEE. V dropped 3 bases and J dropped 3 bases, with 13 bases sitting between them. The CDR3 is 14 amino acids. Remarks on this clone: The antigen remains undetermined.

The rearrangement links TRBV5-8 to TRBJ2-7; tentative D call: TRBD1 (5 bases). The clonotype was recovered from a woman aged 25-40 years in good health. The specimen was naive CD4+ T cells sorted from blood. Noted subset: CD45RA+ positively selected. CDR3 nucleotide sequence: TGTGCCAGCAGCTCGAGACAGCGCCGCTACGAGCAGTACTTC. This encodes CASSSRQRRYEQYF.